The source of this T cell receptor beta chain is a study of blood T cell repertoires in COVID-19. Looking at the study overall: There were acute and convalescent COVID-19 samples, and they came from the United States, Italy and Spain.

The method was immunoSEQ multiplex PCR; TCRdb's version includes in-frame clones alone and lacks a portion of them. The table records 120,000 to 150,000 clones, approximately 85% of them present only once. J lost 7 bases, V lost 3 bases, and 14 bases had no gene match. The germline V gene encodes CDR1 MGHRA and CDR2 YSYEKL. CDR3 length equals 16 residues. This clone occurred a few times. V usage is TRBV4-1 and J usage is TRBJ1-2; TRBD1 aligns across 7 bases. The TCR comes from a woman aged 60-70 years with COVID-19, enrolled during active disease. Sequencing input: peripheral blood. The CDR3 spells CASSQDQTGAMGGYTF. The CDR3 DNA reads as TGCGCCAGCAGCCAGGACCAAACAGGGGCGATGGGTGGCTACACCTTC.